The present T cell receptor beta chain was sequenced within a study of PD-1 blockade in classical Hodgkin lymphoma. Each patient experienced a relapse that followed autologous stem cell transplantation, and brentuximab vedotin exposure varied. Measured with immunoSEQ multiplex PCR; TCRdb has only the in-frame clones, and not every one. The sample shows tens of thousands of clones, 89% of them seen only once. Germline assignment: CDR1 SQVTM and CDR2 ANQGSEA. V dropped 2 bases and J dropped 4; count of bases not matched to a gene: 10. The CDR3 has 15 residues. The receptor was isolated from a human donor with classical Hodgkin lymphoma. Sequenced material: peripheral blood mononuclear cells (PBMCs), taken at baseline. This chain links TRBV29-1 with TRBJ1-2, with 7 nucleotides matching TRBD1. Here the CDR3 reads CSVEPTGGTAYGYTF. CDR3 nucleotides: TGCAGCGTTGAACCAACGGGGGGGACAGCCTATGGCTACACCTTC.